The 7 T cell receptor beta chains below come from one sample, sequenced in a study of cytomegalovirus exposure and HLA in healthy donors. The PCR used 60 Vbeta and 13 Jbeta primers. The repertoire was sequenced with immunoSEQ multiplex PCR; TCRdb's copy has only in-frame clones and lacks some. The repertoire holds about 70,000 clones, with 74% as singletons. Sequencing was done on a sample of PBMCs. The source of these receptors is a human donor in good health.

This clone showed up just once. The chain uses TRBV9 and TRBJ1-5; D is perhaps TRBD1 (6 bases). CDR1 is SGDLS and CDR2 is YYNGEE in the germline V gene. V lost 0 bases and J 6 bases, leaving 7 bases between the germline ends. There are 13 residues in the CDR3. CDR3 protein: CASSVEGGQPQHF. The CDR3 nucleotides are TGTGCCAGCAGCGTAGAAGGGGGTCAGCCCCAGCATTTT.

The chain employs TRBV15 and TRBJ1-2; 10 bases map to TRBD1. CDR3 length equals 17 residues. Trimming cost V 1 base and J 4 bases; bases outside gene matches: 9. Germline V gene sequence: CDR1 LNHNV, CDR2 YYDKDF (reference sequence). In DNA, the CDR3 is TGTGCCACCAGCAGAGTGGGACAGGGGCCCCTCGTCTATGGCTACACCTTC. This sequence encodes CATSRVGQGPLVYGYTF.

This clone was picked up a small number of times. The chain's CDR3 is CASSLSSEAFF. In DNA form, the CDR3 reads TGTGCCAGCAGCTTAAGCTCTGAAGCTTTCTTT. V gene TRBV7-9 combines with J gene TRBJ1-1; D is uncertain. The germline gives CDR1 SEHNR, CDR2 FQNEAQ (reference sequence). The CDR3 consists of 11 residues. The V gene lost 2 bases and the J gene lost 6 bases, with 4 bases spanning the gap.

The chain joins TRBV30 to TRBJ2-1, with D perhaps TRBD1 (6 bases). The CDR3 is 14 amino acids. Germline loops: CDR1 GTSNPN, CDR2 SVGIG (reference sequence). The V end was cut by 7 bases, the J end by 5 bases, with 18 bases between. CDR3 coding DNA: TGTGCCTTGGACAGAATGAAGGATCACAATGAGCAGTTCTTC. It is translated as CALDRMKDHNEQFF.

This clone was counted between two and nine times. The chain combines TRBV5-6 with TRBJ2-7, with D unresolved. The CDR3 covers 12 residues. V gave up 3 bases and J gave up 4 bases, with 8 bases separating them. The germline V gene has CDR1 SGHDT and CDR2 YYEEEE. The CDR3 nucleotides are TGTGCCAGCAGCTCCACTCGGTACGAGCAGTACTTC. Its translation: CASSSTRYEQYF.

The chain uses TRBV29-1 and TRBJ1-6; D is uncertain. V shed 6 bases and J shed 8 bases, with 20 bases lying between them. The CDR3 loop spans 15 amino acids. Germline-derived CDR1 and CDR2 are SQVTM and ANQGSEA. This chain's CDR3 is CSVGHPRTSDSPLHF. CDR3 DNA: TGCAGCGTCGGTCACCCCCGGACTTCGGATTCACCCCTCCACTTT.

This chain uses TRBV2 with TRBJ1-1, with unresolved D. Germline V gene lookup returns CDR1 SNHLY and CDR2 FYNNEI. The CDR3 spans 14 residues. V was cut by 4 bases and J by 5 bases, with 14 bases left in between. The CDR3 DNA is TGTGCCAGCAGTGGCTCTCTGGCGGGGACTGAAGCTTTCTTT. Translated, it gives CASSGSLAGTEAFF.